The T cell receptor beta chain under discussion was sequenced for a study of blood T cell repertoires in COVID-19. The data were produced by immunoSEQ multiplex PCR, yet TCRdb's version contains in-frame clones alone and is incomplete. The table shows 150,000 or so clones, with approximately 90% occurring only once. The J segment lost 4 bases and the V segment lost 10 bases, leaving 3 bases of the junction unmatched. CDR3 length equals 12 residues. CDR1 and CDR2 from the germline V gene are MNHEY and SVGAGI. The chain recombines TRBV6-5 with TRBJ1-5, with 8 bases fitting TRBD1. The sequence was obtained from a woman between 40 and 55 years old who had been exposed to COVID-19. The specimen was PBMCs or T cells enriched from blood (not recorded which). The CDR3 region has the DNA TGTGCCACCCGACAGGGGAATCAGCCCCAGCATTTT. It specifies CATRQGNQPQHF.